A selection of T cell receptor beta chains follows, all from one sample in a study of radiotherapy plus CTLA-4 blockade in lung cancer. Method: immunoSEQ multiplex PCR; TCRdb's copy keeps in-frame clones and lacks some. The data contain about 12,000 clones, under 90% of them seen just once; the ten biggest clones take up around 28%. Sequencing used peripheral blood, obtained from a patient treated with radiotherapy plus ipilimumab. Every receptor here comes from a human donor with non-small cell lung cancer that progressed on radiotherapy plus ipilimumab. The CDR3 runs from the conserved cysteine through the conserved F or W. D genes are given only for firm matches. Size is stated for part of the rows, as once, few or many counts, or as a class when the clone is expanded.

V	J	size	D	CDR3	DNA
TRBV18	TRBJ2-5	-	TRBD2	CASSRTLGLAGEETQYF	TGTGCCAGCTCACGGACTTTAGGACTAGCGGGGGAAGAGACCCAGTACTTC
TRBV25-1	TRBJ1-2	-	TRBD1	CASSGTGGPGGYTF	TGTGCCAGCAGTGGGACAGGGGGCCCGGGTGGCTACACCTTC
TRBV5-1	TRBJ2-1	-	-	CASSLVVSGPQEQFF	TGCGCCAGCAGCTTGGTTGTCTCGGGGCCACAGGAGCAGTTCTTC
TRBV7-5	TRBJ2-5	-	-	CARSSGLKETQYF	TGTGCCAGAAGCTCCGGGCTAAAAGAGACCCAGTACTTC
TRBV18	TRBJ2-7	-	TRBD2	CASSPAGGGEQYF	TGTGCCAGCTCACCAGCGGGGGGCGGCGAGCAGTACTTC
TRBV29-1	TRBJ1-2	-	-	CSAGSGGQGKVGYTF	TGCAGCGCCGGAAGCGGTGGGCAGGGAAAAGTGGGCTACACCTTC
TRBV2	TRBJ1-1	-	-	CASTGILNTEAFF	TGTGCCAGCACCGGGATTTTGAACACTGAAGCTTTCTTT
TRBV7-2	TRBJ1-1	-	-	CASSLVGGSQETEAFF	TGTGCCAGCAGCTTAGTTGGGGGTTCCCAGGAAACTGAAGCTTTCTTT
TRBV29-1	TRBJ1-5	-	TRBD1	CRKDQDREDGNQPQHF	TGCAGGAAGGACCAGGACAGGGAGGACGGCAATCAGCCCCAGCATTTT
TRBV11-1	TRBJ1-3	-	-	CASSLIPQGYSGNTIYF	TGTGCCAGCAGCTTAATACCACAGGGCTACTCTGGAAACACCATATATTTT
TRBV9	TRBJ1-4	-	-	CASSPSGSTNEKLFF	TGTGCCAGCAGTCCCTCGGGCTCAACTAATGAAAAACTGTTTTTT
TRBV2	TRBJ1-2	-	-	CASSLRWQGDGYTF	TGTGCCAGCAGTCTTCGGTGGCAGGGCGACGGCTACACCTTC
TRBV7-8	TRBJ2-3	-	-	CASSLVGDTQYF	TGTGCCAGCAGCTTAGTCGGGGATACGCAGTATTTT
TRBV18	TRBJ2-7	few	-	CASSPRTQAYEQYF	TGTGCCAGCTCACCAAGAACACAGGCCTACGAGCAGTACTTC
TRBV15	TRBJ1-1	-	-	CATSRDLDTEAFF	TGTGCCACCAGCAGAGATCTAGACACTGAAGCTTTCTTT
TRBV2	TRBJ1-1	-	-	CASSPGVNTEAFF	TGTGCCAGCAGTCCGGGTGTTAACACTGAAGCTTTCTTT
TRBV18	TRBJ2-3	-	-	CASSPTRTNATSTDTQYF	TGTGCCAGCTCACCAACGAGGACTAACGCCACGAGCACAGATACGCAGTATTTT
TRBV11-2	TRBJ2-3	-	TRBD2	CASSLGLAGATDTQYF	TGTGCCAGCAGCTTAGGGCTAGCGGGGGCCACAGATACGCAGTATTTT
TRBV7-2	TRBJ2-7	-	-	CASSLSQGPYEQYF	TGTGCCAGCAGCTTAAGCCAGGGGCCCTACGAGCAGTACTTC
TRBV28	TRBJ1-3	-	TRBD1	CASSLTGSHSGNTIYF	TGTGCCAGCAGTTTGACAGGGTCTCACTCTGGAAACACCATATATTTT
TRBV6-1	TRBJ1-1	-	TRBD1	CATSSNRDRNTEAFF	TGTGCCACCTCATCAAACCGGGACAGGAACACTGAAGCTTTCTTT
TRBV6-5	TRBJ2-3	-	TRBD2	CAAFRAGGDTQYF	TGTGCCGCCTTCAGGGCGGGGGGGGATACGCAGTATTTT
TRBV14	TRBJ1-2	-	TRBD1	CASSTRTGGFYGYTF	TGTGCCAGCAGCACCCGGACAGGGGGTTTCTATGGCTACACCTTC
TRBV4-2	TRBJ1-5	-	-	CASSQEHGQPQHF	TGTGCCAGCAGCCAAGAGCACGGTCAGCCCCAGCATTTT
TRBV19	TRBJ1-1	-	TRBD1	CASSTGTVKRKAFF	TGTGCCAGTAGTACCGGGACAGTTAAGCGAAAAGCTTTCTTT
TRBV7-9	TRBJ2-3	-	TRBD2	CASGQWLAGTDTQYF	TGTGCCAGCGGCCAGTGGCTAGCGGGGACAGATACGCAGTATTTT
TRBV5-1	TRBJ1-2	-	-	CASSLLMGADYGYTF	TGCGCCAGCAGCTTGCTAATGGGGGCGGACTATGGCTACACCTTC
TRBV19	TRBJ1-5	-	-	CASSTLGGGQPQHF	TGTGCCAGTAGTACCCTAGGGGGTGGTCAGCCCCAGCATTTT
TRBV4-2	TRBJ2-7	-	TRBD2	CASSQGFSGSGAYEQYF	TGTGCCAGCAGCCAAGGTTTTAGCGGTAGCGGGGCCTACGAGCAGTACTTC
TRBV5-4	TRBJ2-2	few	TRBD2	CASSSGLAMNTGELFF	TGTGCCAGCAGCTCGGGACTAGCGATGAACACCGGGGAGCTGTTTTTT
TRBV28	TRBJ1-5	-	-	CASSSRDIFSNQPQHF	TGTGCCAGCAGTTCCCGGGACATTTTTAGCAATCAGCCCCAGCATTTT
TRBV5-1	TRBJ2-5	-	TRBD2	CASMAGGPGETQYF	TGCGCCAGCATGGCGGGGGGGCCGGGTGAGACCCAGTACTTC
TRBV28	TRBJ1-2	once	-	CASKLGGWGYTF	TGTGCCAGCAAATTGGGAGGGTGGGGCTACACCTTC
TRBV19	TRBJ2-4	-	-	CASSIGDRNIQYF	TGTGCCAGTAGTATTGGGGATCGAAACATTCAGTACTTC
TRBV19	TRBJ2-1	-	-	CATKRVDVGNEQFF	TGTGCCACCAAAAGAGTGGATGTTGGGAATGAGCAGTTCTTC
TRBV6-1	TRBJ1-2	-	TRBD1	CAGFETGLDNYGYTF	TGTGCCGGATTCGAGACAGGGTTGGATAACTATGGCTACACCTTC
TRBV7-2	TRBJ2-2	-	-	CASSLAGYSGELFF	TGTGCCAGCAGCTTAGCGGGGTATTCCGGGGAGCTGTTTTTT
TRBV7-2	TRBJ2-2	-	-	CASSSGPTGELFF	TGTGCCAGCAGCTCGGGCCCCACCGGGGAGCTGTTTTTT
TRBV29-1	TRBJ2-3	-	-	CSVEAGYFPDTQYF	TGCAGCGTTGAGGCAGGGTACTTCCCAGATACGCAGTATTTT
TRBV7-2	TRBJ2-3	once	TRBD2	CASSLVGGGGDTQYF	TGTGCCAGCAGCTTAGTAGGCGGGGGGGGAGATACGCAGTATTTT
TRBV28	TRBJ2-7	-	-	CASRLGQGLGYEQYF	TGTGCCAGCAGACTCGGGCAGGGGTTAGGCTACGAGCAGTACTTC
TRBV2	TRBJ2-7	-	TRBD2	CASSEGSGTVYYEQYF	TGTGCCAGCAGTGAGGGTAGCGGGACCGTATACTACGAGCAGTACTTC
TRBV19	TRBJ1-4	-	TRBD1	CASTSTGTGGEKLFF	TGTGCCAGTACCTCTACGGGGACAGGGGGCGAAAAACTGTTTTTT
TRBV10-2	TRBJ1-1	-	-	CASIQSGTEAFF	TGCGCCAGCATTCAAAGCGGCACTGAAGCTTTCTTT
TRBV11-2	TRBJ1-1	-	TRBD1	CASSLRTGNTEAFF	TGTGCCAGCAGCCTAAGGACAGGGAACACTGAAGCTTTCTTT
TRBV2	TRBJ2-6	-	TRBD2	CATGTSGGSGANVLTF	TGTGCCACTGGGACTAGCGGGGGCTCTGGGGCCAACGTCCTGACTTTC
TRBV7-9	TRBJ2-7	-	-	CASSLAQGSDYEQYF	TGTGCCAGCAGCTTAGCCCAGGGGTCCGACTACGAGCAGTACTTC
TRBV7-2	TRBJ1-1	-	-	CASSPEVNTEAFF	TGTGCCAGCAGCCCAGAGGTAAACACTGAAGCTTTCTTT
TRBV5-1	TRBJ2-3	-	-	CASSLTTTDTQYF	TGCGCCAGCAGCTTGACTACCACAGATACGCAGTATTTT
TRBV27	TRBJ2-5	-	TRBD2	CASSFQRGVEETQYF	TGTGCCAGCAGTTTCCAGCGGGGGGTTGAAGAGACCCAGTACTTC
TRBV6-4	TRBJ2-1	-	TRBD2	CASSKGTSGNNEQFF	TGTGCCAGCAGCAAAGGGACTAGCGGTAACAATGAGCAGTTCTTC
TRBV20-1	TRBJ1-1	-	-	CSASVDAFF	TGCAGTGCTTCGGTAGATGCTTTCTTT
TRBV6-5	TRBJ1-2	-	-	CASRGTANYGYTF	TGTGCCAGCAGAGGGACGGCCAACTATGGCTACACCTTC
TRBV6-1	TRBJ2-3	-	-	CASSEGKQLSSTDTQYF	TGTGCCAGCAGCGAAGGGAAACAGCTATCTAGCACAGATACGCAGTATTTT
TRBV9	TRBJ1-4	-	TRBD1	CASSIRGGNEKLFF	TGTGCCAGCAGCATCAGGGGGGGTAATGAAAAACTGTTTTTT
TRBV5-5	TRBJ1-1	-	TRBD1	CASGQGVDTEAFF	TGTGCCAGCGGCCAGGGGGTGGACACTGAAGCTTTCTTT
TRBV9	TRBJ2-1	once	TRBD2	CASSVAFGGYNEQFF	TGTGCCAGCAGCGTAGCCTTCGGGGGGTACAATGAGCAGTTCTTC
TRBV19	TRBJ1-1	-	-	CASQGLSEAFF	TGTGCCAGTCAGGGTCTCTCTGAAGCTTTCTTT